Listed below are T cell receptor beta chains from one sample, sequenced in a study of shared clonotypes between healthy human individuals. The protocol was immunoSEQ multiplex PCR, while the TCRdb copy is restricted to in-frame clones and leaves out a portion. Of roughly 2.4 million clones in the sample, approximately 94% were seen once. The sequenced material came from naive CD4+ T cells sorted from blood. The source of these receptors is a man between 18 and 29 years old in good health. CDR3s include the opening cysteine and the closing phenylalanine or tryptophan. Fields, in order: clone size, V gene, J gene, D gene, CDR3 DNA, CDR3 protein. The D gene is left open where the match is weak. Only part of the rows carry a size: once, few, many, or a class if the clone is expanded.

NA	TRBV5-1	TRBJ2-2	TRBD2	TGCGCCAGCAGCTGGGCGGCGGGGGACACCGGGGAGCTGTTTTTT	CASSWAAGDTGELFF
NA	TRBV6-5	TRBJ1-5	NA	TGTGCCAGCAGTTACTCAACTCTGGGGCGGCCCCAGCATTTT	CASSYSTLGRPQHF
NA	TRBV7-2	TRBJ1-4	TRBD1	TGTGCCAGCAGCCACGGGAGGAGGGACAGGGGCCATGAAAAACTGTTTTTT	CASSHGRRDRGHEKLFF
NA	TRBV30	TRBJ2-3	NA	TGTGCCTGGAGTGTCGGTTCGGGCACAGATACGCAGTATTTT	CAWSVGSGTDTQYF
NA	TRBV5-4	TRBJ2-5	NA	TGTGCCAGCAGCCCACCTTCGAGGGGGGGTCAAGAGACCCAGTACTTC	CASSPPSRGGQETQYF
NA	TRBV18	TRBJ2-1	TRBD2	TGTGCCAGCTCCCCCTATGTAGCGGGGAGACCACACAATGAGCAGTTCTTC	CASSPYVAGRPHNEQFF
NA	TRBV30	TRBJ1-2	TRBD1	TGTGCCTGGAGGCCAGGGGGCGGTGGCTACACCTTC	CAWRPGGGGYTF
once	TRBV7-2	TRBJ1-1	NA	TGTGCCAGCAGCTCCGGCCCGGACAGTCACACTGAAGCTTTCTTT	CASSSGPDSHTEAFF
NA	TRBV2	TRBJ2-5	NA	TGTGCCAGCAGTGAACCTCGGGGGGCCCAAGAGACCCAGTACTTC	CASSEPRGAQETQYF
NA	TRBV9	TRBJ2-2	TRBD1	TGTGCCAGCAGCGTCGGACAGGGCGTTGGCACCGGGGAGCTGTTTTTT	CASSVGQGVGTGELFF
NA	TRBV2	TRBJ2-5	TRBD1	TGTGCCAGCAGTGAAGGTCGACAGGGGGAGACCCAGTACTTC	CASSEGRQGETQYF
NA	TRBV5-4	TRBJ2-1	NA	TGTGCCAGCAGCTTGCTCCACAGGGTACGCAATGAGCAGTTCTTC	CASSLLHRVRNEQFF
NA	TRBV6-5	TRBJ2-7	NA	TGTGCCAGCAGTTATAACGGGTACGAGCAGTACTTC	CASSYNGYEQYF
NA	TRBV30	TRBJ2-7	NA	TGTGCCTGGAGTGTACTAGGCGACGCCTACGAGCAGTACTTC	CAWSVLGDAYEQYF
NA	TRBV5-1	TRBJ2-7	TRBD1	TGCGCCAGCAGCTTGGGGGACAGGGGAAACGAGCAGTACTTC	CASSLGDRGNEQYF
NA	TRBV11-2	TRBJ2-7	NA	TGTGCCAGCAGCCCCGGGTCAACTTACGAGCAGTACTTC	CASSPGSTYEQYF
NA	TRBV13	TRBJ2-7	TRBD2	TGTGCCAGCAGCCAGGGACTAGCGGGAGTGGTGGTCGACGAGCAGTACTTC	CASSQGLAGVVVDEQYF
NA	TRBV30	TRBJ2-1	NA	TGTGCCTGGAGTTCCGGGACTTCTTACAATGAGCAGTTCTTC	CAWSSGTSYNEQFF
NA	TRBV28	TRBJ1-2	TRBD1	TGTGCCAGCAGTTCAACAGGGGGAGGCCCATATGGCTACACCTTC	CASSSTGGGPYGYTF
NA	TRBV2	TRBJ2-1	NA	TGTGCCAGCAGTGATTCTAGTTTCTTACTGAACGAAAACAATGAGCAGTTCTTC	CASSDSSFLLNENNEQFF
NA	TRBV7-2	TRBJ2-2	NA	TGTGCCAGCAGCTTAGCGTCGCTAGCCATCCGCACCGGGGAGCTGTTTTTT	CASSLASLAIRTGELFF
NA	TRBV19	TRBJ1-4	NA	TGTGCCAGTAGTATAGTTGGCCAGGAGAATGAAAAACTGTTTTTT	CASSIVGQENEKLFF
once	TRBV28	TRBJ1-1	NA	TGTGCCAGCAGTTTCCGACAGAACACTGAAGCTTTCTTT	CASSFRQNTEAFF
NA	TRBV28	TRBJ2-1	NA	TGTGCCAGCAGATCAAGACAGGCCCCCTCCTACAATGAGCAGTTCTTC	CASRSRQAPSYNEQFF
NA	TRBV15	TRBJ2-7	NA	TGTGCCACCAGCAGAGATAATACTAGGGGTTACGAGCAGTACTTC	CATSRDNTRGYEQYF
NA	TRBV28	TRBJ1-3	NA	TGTGCCAGCAGTTTCCGAGTAACCATCTCTGGAAACACCATATATTTT	CASSFRVTISGNTIYF
NA	TRBV5-6	TRBJ2-7	TRBD1	TGTGCCAGCAGCTCGCGACAGGGTGCCTACGAGCAGTACTTC	CASSSRQGAYEQYF
NA	TRBV10-3	TRBJ2-3	NA	TGTGCCATCAGCCCGACAAGCACTAGCACAGATACGCAGTATTTT	CAISPTSTSTDTQYF
NA	TRBV6-6	TRBJ2-1	NA	TGTGCCAGCAGTTACCCTGTCGGAGCGCTGTACAATGAGCAGTTCTTC	CASSYPVGALYNEQFF